This T cell receptor (beta chain) was captured by sequencing in a study of CXCR3-negative and CXCR3-positive naive CD8 T cells. Study results and caveats: More hydrophobic TRB CDR3s were found in CXCR3-positive naive cells than in CXCR3-negative naive cells. In naive cells, CXCR3-negative and CXCR3-positive subsets had similar TRBV-TRBJ usage; memory cells differed.

The method, 5' RACE with UMI labels, was used to prepare the TRB cDNA libraries. TCRdb derives one entry per CDR3 protein from the 5' RACE reads, leaving out DNA. This listing includes approximately 66,000 distinct CDR3 sequences. The CDR3 extends over 12 amino acids. In the case of this clonotype: Its antigen is unidentified.

This clonotype originated in a human donor in good health. Some clones in this sample may be carry-over from other donors' samples. The gene calls are TRBV12-3 or TRBV12-4 and TRBJ1-2. The sequencing input was naive CXCR3- CD8+ T cells from blood. As for subset: CD45RO-CCR7+CD27+CD95- naive CD8+ T cells lacking CXCR3 (TNR3-). The CDR3 sequence: CASRDSGGGYTF.